This is a list of T cell receptor beta chains from one sample in a study of blood T cell repertoires in COVID-19. Sequenced by immunoSEQ multiplex PCR; TCRdb stores in-frame clones only, minus some. Among about 22,000 clones listed, roughly 91% were seen once. Sequenced: peripheral blood. The source is a man in his 70s with acute or convalescent COVID-19. The CDR3 runs from the conserved cysteine through the conserved F or W. The D gene is left open where the match is weak. Only some rows state a clone size, as once, few, many or a class for expanded clones.

j_call,d_call,v_call,clone_size,cdr3_aa,cdr3_nt
TRBJ2-1,.,TRBV6-4,.,CASSAQLSGSSYNEQFF,TGTGCCAGCAGTGCCCAGCTTAGCGGAAGCTCCTACAATGAGCAGTTCTTC
TRBJ1-6,TRBD1,TRBV18,.,CASSPRQGLDSPLHF,TGTGCCAGCTCACCGCGACAGGGACTGGATTCACCCCTCCACTTT
TRBJ2-2,TRBD1,TRBV10-3,.,CATGQGSTNTGELFF,TGTGCCACTGGACAGGGGTCAACGAACACCGGGGAGCTGTTTTTT
TRBJ2-7,TRBD1,TRBV5-8,.,CASSLTGTGVYEQYF,TGTGCCAGCAGCTTGACCGGGACAGGGGTTTACGAGCAGTACTTC
TRBJ1-4,.,TRBV7-9,.,CASSSKAGLAEKLFF,TGTGCCAGCAGCTCGAAAGCAGGGCTTGCGGAAAAACTGTTTTTT
TRBJ2-1,.,TRBV5-4,.,CASSLVGDGSEQFF,TGTGCCAGCAGCTTGGTAGGCGACGGGAGTGAGCAGTTCTTC
TRBJ2-7,.,TRBV5-1,.,CASSLDPPYYEQYF,TGCGCCAGCAGCTTGGATCCCCCTTACTACGAGCAGTACTTC
TRBJ2-7,.,TRBV6-5,.,CASSYSGGSEQYF,TGTGCCAGCAGTTACTCTGGAGGGTCCGAGCAGTACTTC
TRBJ2-7,.,TRBV7-3,.,CASSASGDGEQYF,TGTGCCAGCAGCGCATCAGGGGACGGAGAGCAGTACTTC
TRBJ1-5,.,TRBV4-3,.,CASSQDRAPGDQPQHF,TGCGCCAGCAGCCAAGATCGGGCGCCAGGGGATCAGCCCCAGCATTTT
TRBJ1-5,TRBD1,TRBV28,.,CASSLRRQGRGPGQPQHF,TGTGCCAGCAGTTTAAGGCGACAGGGTCGGGGGCCGGGGCAGCCCCAGCATTTT
TRBJ1-6,TRBD1,TRBV5-1,once,CASSLLGRGRGLYSPLHF,TGCGCCAGCAGCTTGTTGGGCAGGGGGCGAGGATTGTATTCACCCCTCCACTTT
TRBJ1-6,.,TRBV28,.,CASSLLRGEGSNSPLHF,TGTGCCAGCAGCCTACTTCGGGGGGAGGGGTCTAATTCACCCCTCCACTTT
TRBJ2-7,TRBD2,TRBV9,.,CASSPRTSGPYEQYF,TGTGCCAGCAGCCCACGGACTAGCGGACCCTACGAGCAGTACTTC
TRBJ2-1,.,TRBV7-6,.,CATMTGAGDNEQFF,TGTGCCACCATGACTGGGGCCGGTGACAATGAGCAGTTCTTC
TRBJ1-2,.,TRBV29-1,.,CSAALVQGYTF,TGCAGCGCCGCATTGGTACAGGGCTACACCTTC
TRBJ2-7,.,TRBV6-5,once,CASSYQGLAYEQYF,TGTGCCAGCAGTTACCAGGGGTTGGCCTACGAGCAGTACTTC
TRBJ2-5,TRBD2,TRBV14,.,CASSQRSGGGKTQYF,TGTGCCAGCAGCCAAAGGTCGGGCGGGGGAAAGACCCAGTACTTC
TRBJ2-2,.,TRBV3-1/TRBV3-2,.,CASSQDWRDLGTGELFF,TGTGCCAGCAGCCAAGATTGGCGGGACCTGGGGACCGGGGAGCTGTTTTTT
TRBJ1-2,TRBD1,TRBV5-1,.,CASSPGQGGYGYTF,TGCGCCAGCAGCCCCGGACAGGGTGGCTATGGCTACACCTTC
TRBJ2-5,TRBD1,TRBV5-1,.,CASSKGTAQETQYF,TGCGCCAGCAGCAAAGGGACAGCACAAGAGACCCAGTACTTC
TRBJ1-2,.,TRBV2,.,CATYRRGYGGGYTF,TGTGCCACCTACCGCCGGGGTTATGGCGGTGGCTACACCTTC
TRBJ2-1,TRBD2,TRBV24-1,.,CATSGPTSAKDEQFF,TGTGCCACCAGTGGGCCGACTAGCGCTAAGGATGAGCAGTTCTTC
TRBJ1-3,.,TRBV18,.,CASSPLENSGNTIYF,TGTGCCAGCTCACCACTTGAGAACTCTGGAAACACCATATATTTT
TRBJ2-7,TRBD1,TRBV7-2,once,CASSRDRAATYEQYF,TGTGCCAGCAGCCGGGACAGGGCGGCGACCTACGAGCAGTACTTC
TRBJ2-3,.,TRBV3-1/TRBV3-2,.,CASSIRGGASTDTQYF,TGTGCCAGCAGCATAAGGGGGGGAGCTAGCACAGATACGCAGTATTTT
TRBJ2-5,.,TRBV6-6,.,CASSYSWSSAEETQYF,TGTGCCAGCAGTTACTCGTGGTCTAGCGCTGAAGAGACCCAGTACTTC
TRBJ2-6,.,TRBV29-1,.,CSVKGSGSGANVLTF,TGCAGCGTTAAAGGGTCGGGGTCCGGGGCCAACGTCCTGACTTTC
TRBJ1-4,.,TRBV19,.,CASSMPPSEKLFF,TGTGCCAGTAGTATGCCCCCGAGTGAAAAACTGTTTTTT
TRBJ2-7,.,TRBV28,.,CASSSTGFQQYF,TGTGCCAGCAGTAGCACAGGGTTCCAGCAGTACTTC
TRBJ2-7,TRBD1,TRBV5-4,few,CASSLGQGSSYEQYF,TGTGCCAGCAGCTTGGGACAGGGGAGCTCCTACGAGCAGTACTTC
TRBJ2-2,.,TRBV2,.,CASGRGTGELFF,TGTGCCAGCGGTCGGGGTACCGGGGAGCTGTTTTTT
TRBJ1-6,.,TRBV28,.,CASSLDSRYSPLHF,TGTGCCAGCAGTTTAGACAGTAGGTATTCACCCCTCCACTTT
TRBJ2-7,TRBD1,TRBV7-6,.,CASSLGNRGSEQYF,TGTGCCAGCAGCTTAGGGAACAGGGGATCCGAGCAGTACTTC
TRBJ1-2,.,TRBV3-1/TRBV3-2,.,CASSPIPGGYGYTF,TGTGCCAGCAGCCCAATCCCAGGCGGGTATGGCTACACCTTC
TRBJ2-1,TRBD2,TRBV11-3,.,CASSLVPSGGLDEQFF,TGTGCCAGCAGCTTAGTCCCCAGCGGGGGGTTGGATGAGCAGTTCTTC
TRBJ1-1,TRBD1,TRBV7-9,once,CASSRMTGGNTEAFF,TGTGCCAGCAGCCGAATGACAGGGGGAAACACTGAAGCTTTCTTT
TRBJ2-7,TRBD2,TRBV27,few,CASSPYPAGGRSYEQYF,TGTGCCAGCAGTCCCTACCCAGCGGGAGGGCGGTCCTACGAGCAGTACTTC
TRBJ1-5,.,TRBV30,.,CAWSRGLDQPQHF,TGTGCCTGGAGCCGGGGTTTGGATCAGCCCCAGCATTTT
TRBJ2-1,TRBD2,TRBV9,.,CASEPTSGALNEQFF,TGTGCCAGCGAACCGACTAGCGGGGCTCTGAATGAGCAGTTCTTC
TRBJ2-5,TRBD2,TRBV5-1,.,CASRISGGVSQETQYF,TGCGCCAGCAGGATTAGCGGGGGGGTATCCCAAGAGACCCAGTACTTC
TRBJ1-5,.,TRBV4-1,.,CASSGQPYNQPQHF,TGCGCCAGCAGCGGACAGCCTTATAATCAGCCCCAGCATTTT
TRBJ1-6,.,TRBV15,.,CATSGPYNSPLHF,TGTGCCACCAGCGGGCCCTATAATTCACCCCTCCACTTT
TRBJ2-3,TRBD2,TRBV29-1,.,CSVRGTTFTDTQYF,TGCAGCGTTCGAGGGACTACATTCACAGATACGCAGTATTTT
TRBJ2-1,.,TRBV24-1,.,CATSDFTGLHREQFF,TGTGCCACCAGTGATTTTACGGGACTCCACCGAGAGCAGTTCTTC
TRBJ1-4,.,TRBV5-1,.,CASSLEGFLNEKLFF,TGCGCCAGCAGCTTAGAGGGCTTTCTTAATGAAAAACTGTTTTTT
TRBJ2-7,TRBD2,TRBV28,.,CASTLGTSREQYF,TGTGCCAGCACCCTGGGGACTAGCCGCGAGCAGTACTTC
TRBJ2-3,TRBD1,TRBV4-3,once,CASSPRTGVTDTQYF,TGCGCCAGCAGCCCCCGGACAGGCGTAACAGATACGCAGTATTTT
TRBJ2-7,.,TRBV5-1,.,CASSLEGVSYEQYF,TGCGCCAGCAGCTTGGAGGGGGTCTCCTACGAGCAGTACTTC
TRBJ2-3,TRBD2,TRBV6-5,.,CASSRLAGGGDTQYF,TGTGCCAGCAGCCGACTAGCGGGGGGGGGAGATACGCAGTATTTT
TRBJ1-1,TRBD1,TRBV6-5,.,CATTGQKMNTEAFF,TGTGCCACTACGGGACAGAAAATGAACACTGAAGCTTTCTTT
TRBJ2-3,.,TRBV5-4,.,CASSLKVRGYTDTQYF,TGTGCCAGCAGCTTGAAAGTCAGAGGGTACACAGATACGCAGTATTTT
TRBJ2-2,TRBD1,TRBV19,.,CASSMGRTGVNTGELFF,TGTGCCAGTAGTATGGGGCGGACAGGGGTTAACACCGGGGAGCTGTTTTTT
TRBJ2-3,.,TRBV6-5,.,CASSRLSGDTQYF,TGTGCCAGCAGTCGTCTTAGCGGAGATACGCAGTATTTT
TRBJ2-2,.,TRBV9,.,CASSVGGGGSRELFF,TGTGCCAGCAGCGTGGGCGGGGGCGGATCGAGGGAGCTGTTTTTT
TRBJ1-1,TRBD1,TRBV16,.,CASSQSGGYTEAFF,TGTGCCAGCAGCCAATCAGGGGGCTACACTGAAGCTTTCTTT
TRBJ2-3,.,TRBV7-9,.,CASSFGVGRAYTDTQYF,TGTGCCAGCAGCTTCGGTGTTGGCAGGGCATACACAGATACGCAGTATTTT